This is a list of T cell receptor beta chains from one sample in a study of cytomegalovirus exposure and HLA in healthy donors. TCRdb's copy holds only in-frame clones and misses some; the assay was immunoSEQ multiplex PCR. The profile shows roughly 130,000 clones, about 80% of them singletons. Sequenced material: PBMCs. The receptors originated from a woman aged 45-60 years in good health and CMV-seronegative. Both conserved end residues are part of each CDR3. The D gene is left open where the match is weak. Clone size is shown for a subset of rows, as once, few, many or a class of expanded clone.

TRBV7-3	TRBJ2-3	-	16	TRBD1	CASSPGDRLSTDTQYF	TGTGCCAGCAGCCCGGGGGACAGGCTGAGCACAGATACGCAGTATTTT
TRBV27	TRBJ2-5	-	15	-	CASSFRGALGETQYF	TGTGCCAGCAGTTTCCGGGGGGCCTTGGGAGAGACCCAGTACTTC
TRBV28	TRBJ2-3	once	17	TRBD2	CASSFSTSGRAPDTQYF	TGTGCCAGCAGTTTTAGCACTAGCGGGAGGGCCCCGGATACGCAGTATTTT
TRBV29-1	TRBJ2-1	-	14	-	CSVAGLRGHDEQFF	TGCAGCGTTGCGGGACTACGGGGACATGATGAGCAGTTCTTC
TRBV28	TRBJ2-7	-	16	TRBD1	CASSFTPPTGTYEQYF	TGTGCCAGCAGTTTTACCCCCCCGACAGGGACCTACGAGCAGTACTTC
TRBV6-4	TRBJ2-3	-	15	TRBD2	CASSGEAGGLDTQYF	TGTGCCAGCAGCGGAGAGGCGGGAGGGTTAGATACGCAGTATTTT
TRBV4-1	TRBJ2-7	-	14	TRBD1	CASSPGTGGYEQYF	TGCGCCAGCAGCCCCGGGACAGGGGGCTACGAGCAGTACTTC
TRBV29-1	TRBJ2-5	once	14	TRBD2	CSGAMGAGRETQYF	TGCAGCGGTGCTATGGGAGCGGGAAGAGAGACCCAGTACTTC
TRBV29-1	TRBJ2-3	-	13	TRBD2	CSVELAGEDTQYF	TGCAGCGTCGAGCTAGCGGGAGAAGATACGCAGTATTTT
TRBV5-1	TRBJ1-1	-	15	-	CASSLASARAAEAFF	TGCGCCAGCAGCTTGGCCTCGGCCAGGGCGGCTGAAGCTTTCTTT
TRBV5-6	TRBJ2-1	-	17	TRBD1	CASSSLGQGRRLNEQFF	TGTGCCAGCAGCTCCCTAGGACAGGGAAGGCGTTTAAATGAGCAGTTCTTC
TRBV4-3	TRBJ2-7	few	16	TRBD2	CASSQISGRGGGEQYF	TGCGCCAGCAGCCAAATAAGCGGGAGAGGTGGAGGCGAGCAGTACTTC
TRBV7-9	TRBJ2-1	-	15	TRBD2	CASSPGTSGYNEQFF	TGTGCCAGCAGCCCCGGGACTAGCGGCTACAATGAGCAGTTCTTC
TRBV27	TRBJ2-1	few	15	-	CASSFEAGDNNEQFF	TGTGCCAGCAGTTTTGAGGCAGGGGATAACAATGAGCAGTTCTTC
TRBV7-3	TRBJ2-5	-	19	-	CASSLVGFPGMGYQETQYF	TGTGCCAGCAGCTTAGTCGGCTTCCCAGGGATGGGGTACCAAGAGACCCAGTACTTC
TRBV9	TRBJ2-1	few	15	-	CASSVDHGSLGEQFF	TGTGCCAGCAGCGTAGATCACGGGAGCTTGGGTGAGCAGTTCTTC
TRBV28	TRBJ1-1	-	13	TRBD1	CASSIGQAREAFF	TGTGCCAGCAGTATCGGACAGGCCCGTGAAGCTTTCTTT
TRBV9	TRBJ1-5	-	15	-	CASSVADRPDQPQHF	TGTGCCAGCAGCGTAGCCGACAGGCCCGATCAGCCCCAGCATTTT
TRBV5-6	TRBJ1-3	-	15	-	CASSLGVRTGNTIYF	TGTGCCAGCAGCTTGGGTGTCAGAACTGGAAACACCATATATTTT
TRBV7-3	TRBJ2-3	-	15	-	CASSLTSGNTDTQYF	TGTGCCAGCAGCTTAACTAGCGGTAACACAGATACGCAGTATTTT
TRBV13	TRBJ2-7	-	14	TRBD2	CASSLGLADYEQYF	TGTGCCAGCAGTCTGGGACTAGCGGATTACGAGCAGTACTTC
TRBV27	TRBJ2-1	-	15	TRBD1	CASSLWAGGLNEQFF	TGTGCCAGCAGTTTATGGGCAGGGGGCCTAAATGAGCAGTTCTTC
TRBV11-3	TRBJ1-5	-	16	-	CASSLGDPGGGQPQHF	TGTGCCAGCAGCTTAGGAGATCCGGGGGGGGGACAGCCCCAGCATTTT
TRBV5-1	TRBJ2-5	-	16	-	CASSLALWAHSLTQYF	TGCGCCAGCAGCTTGGCATTATGGGCGCACAGCCTTACCCAGTACTTC
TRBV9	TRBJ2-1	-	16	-	CASSVVSPSSYNEQFF	TGTGCCAGCAGCGTAGTGAGTCCTAGCTCCTACAATGAGCAGTTCTTC
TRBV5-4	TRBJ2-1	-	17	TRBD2	CASSLDPSGSSYNEQFF	TGTGCCAGCAGCTTGGATCCTAGCGGGAGTTCCTACAATGAGCAGTTCTTC
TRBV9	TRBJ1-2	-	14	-	CASSVVGRSYGYTF	TGTGCCAGCAGCGTAGTTGGGAGAAGCTATGGCTACACCTTC
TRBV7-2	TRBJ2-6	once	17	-	CASSLAGSSAGANVLTF	TGTGCCAGCAGCTTAGCAGGTAGTAGCGCTGGGGCCAACGTCCTGACTTTC
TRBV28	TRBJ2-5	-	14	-	CASSLIRGQETQYF	TGTGCCAGCAGTTTGATCAGGGGCCAAGAGACCCAGTACTTC
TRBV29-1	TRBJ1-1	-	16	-	CSVDVFPKIAGRVTFF	TGCAGCGTTGACGTTTTCCCCAAAATCGCAGGGAGGGTGACTTTCTTT
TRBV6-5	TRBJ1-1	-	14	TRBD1	CASSEDRSNTEAFF	TGTGCCAGCAGTGAGGACAGGTCGAACACTGAAGCTTTCTTT
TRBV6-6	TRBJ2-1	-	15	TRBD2	CASSSTGTSSIEQFF	TGTGCCAGCAGTTCGACCGGGACTAGCTCTATTGAGCAGTTCTTC
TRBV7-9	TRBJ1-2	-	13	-	CASSLFQNYGYTF	TGTGCCAGCAGCTTATTCCAAAACTATGGCTACACCTTC
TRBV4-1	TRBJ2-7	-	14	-	CASSRFEGPYEQYF	TGCGCCAGCAGCCGATTCGAGGGCCCCTACGAGCAGTACTTC
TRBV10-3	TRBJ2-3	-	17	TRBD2	CAISEPGGFGPRDTQYF	TGTGCCATCAGTGAGCCCGGGGGGTTTGGCCCCCGAGATACGCAGTATTTT
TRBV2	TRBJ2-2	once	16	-	CASREMGTRGGGELFF	TGTGCCAGCAGGGAGATGGGGACACGCGGGGGCGGGGAGCTGTTTTTT
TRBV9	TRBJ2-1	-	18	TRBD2	CASSARTSGGPMREVQFF	TGTGCCAGCAGCGCCCGGACTAGCGGAGGACCAATGAGGGAGGTGCAGTTCTTC
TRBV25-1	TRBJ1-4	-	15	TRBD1	CASSDFLGDSEKLFF	TGTGCCAGCAGTGATTTTCTCGGGGACAGCGAAAAACTGTTTTTT
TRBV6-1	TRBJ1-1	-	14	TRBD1	CASSESWGQGAAFF	TGTGCCAGCAGTGAATCGTGGGGACAGGGCGCAGCTTTCTTT
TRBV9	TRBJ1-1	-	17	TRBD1	CASSVGDRGNIDTEAFF	TGTGCCAGCAGCGTAGGAGACAGGGGGAATATTGACACTGAAGCTTTCTTT
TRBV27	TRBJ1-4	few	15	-	CASKSSPAANEKLFF	TGTGCCAGTAAATCCTCCCCGGCGGCTAATGAAAAACTGTTTTTT
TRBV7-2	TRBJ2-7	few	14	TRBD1	CASSTGQGAYEQYF	TGTGCCAGCAGCACCGGACAGGGGGCGTACGAGCAGTACTTC
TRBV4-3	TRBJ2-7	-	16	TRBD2	CASSQDRKLALYEQYF	TGCGCCAGCAGCCAAGATCGGAAACTAGCGCTCTACGAGCAGTACTTC
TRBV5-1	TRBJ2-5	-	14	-	CASSLGRADETQYF	TGCGCCAGCAGCTTGGGGAGGGCCGATGAGACCCAGTACTTC
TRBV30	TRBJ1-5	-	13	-	CAWRDRGAQPQHF	TGTGCCTGGAGGGACCGGGGGGCTCAGCCCCAGCATTTT
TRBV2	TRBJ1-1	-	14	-	CASMPFGMNTEAFF	TGTGCCAGCATGCCCTTTGGCATGAACACTGAAGCTTTCTTT
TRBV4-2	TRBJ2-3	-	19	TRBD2	CASSQGGSVLAGGSDTQYF	TGTGCCAGCAGCCAAGGTGGATCTGTTCTAGCGGGAGGATCAGATACGCAGTATTTT
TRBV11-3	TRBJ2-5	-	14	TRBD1	CASSPTGAGQTQYF	TGTGCCAGCAGCCCGACAGGGGCGGGTCAGACCCAGTACTTC
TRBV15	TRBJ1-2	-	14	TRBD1	CATSSDRGNYGYTF	TGTGCCACCAGCAGCGACAGGGGTAACTATGGCTACACCTTC
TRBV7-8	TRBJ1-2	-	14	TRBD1	CASSPSDRDYGYTF	TGTGCCAGCAGCCCCTCGGACAGGGATTATGGCTACACCTTC
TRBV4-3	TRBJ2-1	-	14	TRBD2	CASSPLGTNYEQFF	TGCGCCAGCAGCCCCCTAGGGACTAACTATGAGCAGTTCTTC
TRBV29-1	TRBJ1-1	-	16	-	CSVLGLPGQMNTEAFF	TGCAGCGTGCTCGGTCTCCCGGGACAAATGAACACTGAAGCTTTCTTT
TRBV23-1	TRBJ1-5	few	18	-	CASSHPRGVEGVYQPQHF	TGCGCCAGCAGTCACCCGCGGGGAGTTGAAGGGGTATATCAGCCCCAGCATTTT
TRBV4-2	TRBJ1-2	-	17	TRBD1	CASSQEGQGASNYGYTF	TGTGCCAGCAGCCAAGAAGGGCAGGGGGCCTCTAACTATGGCTACACCTTC
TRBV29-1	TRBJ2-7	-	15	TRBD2	CSVEITASGSYEQYF	TGCAGCGTTGAAATCACGGCTAGCGGGTCCTACGAGCAGTACTTC
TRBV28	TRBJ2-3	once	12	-	CASSQQGLGQYF	TGTGCCAGCAGTCAACAGGGTTTGGGGCAGTATTTT
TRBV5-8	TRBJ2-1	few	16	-	CASSNGGGGAWGEQFF	TGTGCCAGCAGCAATGGTGGAGGGGGCGCTTGGGGTGAGCAGTTCTTC
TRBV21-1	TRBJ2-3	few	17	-	CASSKAGGRSFTDTQYF	TGTGCCAGCAGCAAAGCTGGCGGGAGATCTTTCACAGATACGCAGTATTTT
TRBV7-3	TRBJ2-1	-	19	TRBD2	CASSRLSTLSGSSYNEQFF	TGTGCCAGCAGTCGCCTCTCGACGTTGAGCGGGAGCTCCTACAATGAGCAGTTCTTC
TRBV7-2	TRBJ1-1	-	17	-	CASSHRNFRRTNTEAFF	TGTGCCAGCAGCCACAGGAACTTTAGACGCACGAACACTGAAGCTTTCTTT